Sequencing of this T cell receptor beta chain was carried out in a study of EBV T-cell therapy then PD-1 blockade in nasopharyngeal carcinoma. Documented treatment: AdE1-LMPpoly-expanded autologous EBV-specific T-cell therapy followed by anti-PD-1 nivolumab. Here immunoSEQ multiplex PCR was the method, and the copy in TCRdb shows in-frame clones only, minus some. The table records around 13,000 clones, around four fifths of them present only once. The germline gives CDR1 SEHNR, CDR2 FQNEAQ (reference sequence). CDR3 length: 15 residues. The J segment lost 4 bases and the V segment lost 8 bases, leaving 9 bases of the junction unmatched. As concerns this clone: Its specificity is not known.

This chain links TRBV7-9 with TRBJ2-2, with 8 nucleotides matching TRBD2. The sample consisted of CD8+ T cells from blood, taken around day 99 from a patient whose treatment included autologous EBV-specific T cells and nivolumab. This clonotype originated in a man aged 35-49 years with nasopharyngeal carcinoma. This CDR3 reads CASEGPAGVTGELFF. Here the CDR3 DNA reads TGTGCCAGCGAGGGTCCAGCGGGGGTCACCGGGGAGCTGTTTTTT.